Below, 8 T cell receptor beta chains from the same sample are listed, as sequenced in a study of cytomegalovirus exposure and HLA in healthy donors. In the PCR, 60 Vbeta and 13 Jbeta primers were used. TCRdb keeps only in-frame clones here, not all; method: immunoSEQ multiplex PCR. The table has more than 150,000 clones, more than 65% seen once; the top ten hold 4.5% to 7.5%. The sample comprised PBMCs. All receptors derive from a woman between 25 and 40 years old in good health and CMV-seropositive.

V gene TRBV19 combines with J gene TRBJ1-5; 7 nucleotides line up with TRBD1. There are 19 residues in the CDR3. V trimming: 9 bases; J trimming: 6 bases; junction bases outside the gene matches: 26. The germline CDR1 and CDR2 sequences are LNHDA and SQIVND (reference sequence). Written as DNA, the CDR3 is TGTGCCAGCACAGGCCGTTTGAGACCGGGACAGTCGAGGGGTCAGCCCCAGCATTTT. Translating gives CASTGRLRPGQSRGQPQHF.

The V gene is TRBV7-3, the J gene TRBJ2-1; 8 bases map to TRBD2. Germline-derived CDR1 and CDR2 are SGHTA and FQGTGA. The CDR3 length is 15 residues. V gave up 5 bases and J gave up 5 bases; unmatched junction bases: 8. The CDR3, as DNA: TGTGCCAGCAGCGTGGAGCGGGGACTAGACAATGAGCAGTTCTTC. It yields the protein CASSVERGLDNEQFF.

The V gene is TRBV7-8, the J gene TRBJ2-5; a weak D match, TRBD1 (6 bases). Per the germline V gene, CDR1 is SGHVS and CDR2 is FQNEAQ. There are 13 residues in the CDR3. The V and J ends lost 3 bases and 7 bases respectively, with 12 bases between them. CDR3 protein: CASSFVGAGTQYF. DNA for the CDR3: TGTGCCAGCAGCTTCGTGGGGGCAGGGACCCAGTACTTC.

Details on this clone: Other DNA sequences within the sample encode an identical CDR3. The chain joins TRBV7-2 to TRBJ1-4, with D possibly TRBD1 on 6 matching bases. V dropped 5 bases and J dropped 6 bases, with 25 bases sitting between them. The germline CDR1 and CDR2 sequences are SGHTA and FQGNSA. The CDR3 runs to 18 residues. The chain's CDR3 is CASSLSVYPRGGDEKLFF. The CDR3 coding sequence is TGTGCCAGCAGCCTATCGGTATACCCGCGAGGGGGGGATGAAAAACTGTTTTTT.

The genes are TRBV2 and TRBJ2-3, with a tentative D call TRBD2 (6 bases). The V gene's germline CDR1 is SNHLY and CDR2 FYNNEI. The V gene lost 4 bases and the J gene lost 1 base, with 21 bases spanning the gap. The CDR3 is 18 amino acids. This chain's CDR3 is CASSGIDSGRGGTDTQYF. Written as DNA, the CDR3 is TGTGCCAGCAGTGGGATAGACTCCGGGAGAGGTGGCACAGATACGCAGTATTTT.

This chain connects TRBV6-6 to TRBJ2-7; D gene ambiguous. This CDR3 spans 12 amino acids. The V gene lost 5 bases and the J gene lost 4 bases, with 9 bases spanning the gap. Per germline, CDR1 MNHNY and CDR2 SVGAGI (reference sequence). The CDR3 spells CASSRQAYEQYF. The CDR3 DNA follows: TGTGCCAGCAGTAGACAAGCTTACGAGCAGTACTTC.

The gene calls are TRBV2 and TRBJ2-3, with D possibly being TRBD2 (5 bases). The V end was cut by 6 bases, the J end by 5 bases, with 21 bases between. CDR1 is SNHLY, CDR2 FYNNEI, per germline. The CDR3 is 16 amino acids. This chain's CDR3 is CASSPRGRSSVDTQYF. DNA for the CDR3: TGTGCCAGCAGCCCCCGGGGAAGGAGTTCGGTAGATACGCAGTATTTT.

The gene calls are TRBV2 and TRBJ2-3, with 9 bases lining up with TRBD1. CDR3 length equals 17 residues. CDR1 and CDR2 from the germline V gene are SNHLY and FYNNEI. V was pared by 8 bases and J by 0 bases, with 12 bases of the junction left unmatched. CDR3 loop: CASQDRGLRTSTDTQYF. CDR3 coding DNA: TGTGCCAGCCAGGACAGGGGACTAAGGACTAGCACAGATACGCAGTATTTT.